The clone carrying this TCR beta chain was observed a single time. This specimen belongs to a study of blood T cell repertoires in COVID-19. In the study overall: COVID-19 samples collected from the United States, Italy and Spain covered acute and convalescent phases.

Assay used: immunoSEQ multiplex PCR; TCRdb lists only in-frame clones, some missing. Of 35,000 to 50,000 clones listed, around nine tenths are singletons. In germline, CDR1 is SGHTA, CDR2 FQGTGA. This CDR3 spans 15 amino acids. After removal of 3 bases from V and 6 bases from J, the junction contained 5 bases not matched to a gene. The clonotype was recovered from a woman aged 40 to 50 with acute or convalescent COVID-19. This rearrangement joins TRBV7-3 to TRBJ1-6, with 7 bases aligning to TRBD1. The sequenced material came from peripheral blood. CDR3 loop: CASSFSGQPNSPLHF. The CDR3 nucleotides read TGTGCCAGCAGCTTCTCGGGACAGCCTAATTCACCCCTCCACTTT. Using reference TRBV7-3 and TRBJ1-6 for the parts outside the CDR3, the full variable domain is GAGVSQTPSNKVTEKGKYVELRCDPISGHTALYWYRQSLGQGPEFLIYFQGTGAADDSGLPNDRFFAVRPEGSVSTLKIQRTERGDSAVYLCASSFSGQPNSPLHFGNGTRLTVT.